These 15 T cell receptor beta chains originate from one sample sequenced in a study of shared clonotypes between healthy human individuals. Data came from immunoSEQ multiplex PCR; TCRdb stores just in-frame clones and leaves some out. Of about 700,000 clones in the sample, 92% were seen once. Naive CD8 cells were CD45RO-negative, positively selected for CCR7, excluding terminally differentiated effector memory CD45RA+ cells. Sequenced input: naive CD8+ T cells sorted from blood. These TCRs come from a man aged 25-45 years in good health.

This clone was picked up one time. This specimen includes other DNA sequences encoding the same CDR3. As DNA, the CDR3 is TGTGCCAGCAGTTTATCGGGAGGGAGGGAGACCCAGTACTTC. It translates to CASSLSGGRETQYF. J is TRBJ2-5 and V is TRBV27; the match to TRBD2 covers 7 bases. Germline V lookup: CDR1 MNHEY, CDR2 SMNVEV (reference sequence). CDR3 size: 14 residues. Losses at the gene ends were 0 bases for V and 5 bases for J; bases not matched to a gene: 3.

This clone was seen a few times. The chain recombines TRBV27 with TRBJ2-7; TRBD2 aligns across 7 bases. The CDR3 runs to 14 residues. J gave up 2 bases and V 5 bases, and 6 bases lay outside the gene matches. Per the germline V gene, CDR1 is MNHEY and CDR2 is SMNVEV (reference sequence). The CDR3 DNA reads TGTGCCAGCAGTCTGGCACGGGGGGCCTACGAGCAGTACTTC. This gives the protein CASSLARGAYEQYF.

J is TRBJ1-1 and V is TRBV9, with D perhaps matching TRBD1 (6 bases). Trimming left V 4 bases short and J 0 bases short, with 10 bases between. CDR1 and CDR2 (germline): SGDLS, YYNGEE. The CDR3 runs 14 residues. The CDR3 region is CASSPTGLNTEAFF. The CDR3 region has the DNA TGTGCCAGCAGCCCGACAGGATTGAACACTGAAGCTTTCTTT.

CDR3 loop: CASSIEGSYNEQFF. The CDR3 DNA is TGTGCCAGTAGTATAGAAGGCAGCTACAATGAGCAGTTCTTC. The rearrangement links TRBV19 to TRBJ2-1; D call uncertain. Germline V lookup: CDR1 LNHDA, CDR2 SQIVND (reference sequence). The CDR3 spans 14 residues. The V end was cut by 0 bases, the J end by 3 bases, with 6 bases between.

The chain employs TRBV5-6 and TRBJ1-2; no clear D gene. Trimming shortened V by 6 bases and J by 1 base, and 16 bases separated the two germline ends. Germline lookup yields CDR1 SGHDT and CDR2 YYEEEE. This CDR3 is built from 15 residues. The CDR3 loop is CASNREASDNYGYTF. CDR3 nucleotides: TGTGCCAGCAACCGAGAGGCCAGTGATAACTATGGCTACACCTTC.

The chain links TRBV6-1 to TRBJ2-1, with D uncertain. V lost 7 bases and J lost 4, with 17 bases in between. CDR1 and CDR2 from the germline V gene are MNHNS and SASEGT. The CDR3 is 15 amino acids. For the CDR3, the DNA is TGTGCCAGCACCCGACGGAATGGGGATTACAATGAGCAGTTCTTC. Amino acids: CASTRRNGDYNEQFF.

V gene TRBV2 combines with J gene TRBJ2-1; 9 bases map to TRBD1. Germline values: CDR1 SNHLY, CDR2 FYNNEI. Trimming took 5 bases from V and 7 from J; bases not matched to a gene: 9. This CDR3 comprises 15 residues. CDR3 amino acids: CASSLRDRASNEQFF. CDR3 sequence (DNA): TGTGCCAGCAGTCTCCGGGACAGGGCCTCTAATGAGCAGTTCTTC. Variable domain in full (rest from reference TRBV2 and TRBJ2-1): EPEVTQTPSHQVTQMGQEVILRCVPISNHLYFYWYRQILGQKVEFLVSFYNNEISEKSEIFDDQFSVERPDGSNFTLKIRSTKLEDSAMYFCASSLRDRASNEQFFGPGTRLTVL.

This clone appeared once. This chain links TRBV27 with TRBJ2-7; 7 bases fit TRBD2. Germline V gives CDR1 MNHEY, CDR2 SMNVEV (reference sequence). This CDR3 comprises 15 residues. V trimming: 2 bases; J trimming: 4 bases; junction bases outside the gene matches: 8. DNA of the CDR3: TGTGCCAGCAGTTTAGATCGCGGGAGAGTTTACGAGCAGTACTTC. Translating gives CASSLDRGRVYEQYF.

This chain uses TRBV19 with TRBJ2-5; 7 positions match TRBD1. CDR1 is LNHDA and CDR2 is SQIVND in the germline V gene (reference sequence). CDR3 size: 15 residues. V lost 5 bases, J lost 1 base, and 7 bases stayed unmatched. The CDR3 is CASSPRDSLQETQYF. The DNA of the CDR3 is TGTGCCAGTAGTCCCCGGGACAGCCTCCAAGAGACCCAGTACTTC.

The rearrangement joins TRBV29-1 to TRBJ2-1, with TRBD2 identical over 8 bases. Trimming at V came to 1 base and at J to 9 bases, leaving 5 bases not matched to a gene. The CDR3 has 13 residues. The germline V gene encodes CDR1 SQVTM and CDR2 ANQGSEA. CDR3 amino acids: CSVEGTSMGEQFF. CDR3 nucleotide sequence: TGCAGCGTTGAAGGGACTAGCATGGGTGAGCAGTTCTTC.

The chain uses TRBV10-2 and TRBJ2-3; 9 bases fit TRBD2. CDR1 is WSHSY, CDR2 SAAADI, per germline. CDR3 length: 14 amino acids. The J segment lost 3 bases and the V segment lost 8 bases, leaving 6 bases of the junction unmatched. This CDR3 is CASRSGSDTDTQYF. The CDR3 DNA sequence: TGCGCCAGCCGTAGCGGGAGTGATACAGATACGCAGTATTTT.

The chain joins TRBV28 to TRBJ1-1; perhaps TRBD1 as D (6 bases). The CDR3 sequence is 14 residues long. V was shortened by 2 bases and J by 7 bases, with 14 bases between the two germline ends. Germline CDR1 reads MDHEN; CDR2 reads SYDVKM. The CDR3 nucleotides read TGTGCCAGCAGTTTACCCTACAGGGCCTATGAAGCTTTCTTT. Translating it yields CASSLPYRAYEAFF. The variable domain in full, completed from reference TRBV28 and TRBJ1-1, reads DVKVTQSSRYLVKRTGEKVFLECVQDMDHENMFWYRQDPGLGLRLIYFSYDVKMKEKGDIPEGYSVSREKKERFSLILESASTNQTSMYLCASSLPYRAYEAFFGQGTRLTVV.

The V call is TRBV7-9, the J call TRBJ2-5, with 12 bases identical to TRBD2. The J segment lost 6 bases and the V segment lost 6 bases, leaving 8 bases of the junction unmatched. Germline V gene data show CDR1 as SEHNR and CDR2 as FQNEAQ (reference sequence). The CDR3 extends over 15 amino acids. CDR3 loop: CASSKTSGSSKTQYF. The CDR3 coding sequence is TGTGCCAGCAGTAAGACTAGCGGGAGCTCGAAGACCCAGTACTTC.

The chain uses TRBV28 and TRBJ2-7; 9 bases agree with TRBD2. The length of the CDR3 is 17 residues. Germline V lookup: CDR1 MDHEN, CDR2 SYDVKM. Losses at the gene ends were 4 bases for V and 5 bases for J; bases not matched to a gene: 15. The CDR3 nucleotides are TGTGCCAGCAGTTGGACCCCCGAATTGGCGGGAGGGGACGAGCAGTACTTC. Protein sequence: CASSWTPELAGGDEQYF.

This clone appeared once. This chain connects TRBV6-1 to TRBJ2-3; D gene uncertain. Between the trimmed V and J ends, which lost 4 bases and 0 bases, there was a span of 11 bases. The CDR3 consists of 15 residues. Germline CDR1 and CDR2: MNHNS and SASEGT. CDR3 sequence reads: CASSGAPISTDTQYF. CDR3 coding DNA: TGTGCCAGCAGTGGGGCCCCAATCAGCACAGATACGCAGTATTTT.